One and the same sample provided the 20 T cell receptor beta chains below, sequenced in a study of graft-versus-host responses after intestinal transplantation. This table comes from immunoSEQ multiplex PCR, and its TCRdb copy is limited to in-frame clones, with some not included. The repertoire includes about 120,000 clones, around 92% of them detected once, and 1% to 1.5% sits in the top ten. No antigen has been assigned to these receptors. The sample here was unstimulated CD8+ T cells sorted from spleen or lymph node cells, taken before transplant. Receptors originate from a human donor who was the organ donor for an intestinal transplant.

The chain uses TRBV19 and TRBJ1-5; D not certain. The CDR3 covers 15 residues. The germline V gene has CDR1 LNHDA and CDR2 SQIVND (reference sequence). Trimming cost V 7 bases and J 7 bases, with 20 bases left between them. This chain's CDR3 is CASTYGPGSGQPQHF. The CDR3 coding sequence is TGTGCCAGTACCTATGGCCCAGGTTCCGGGCAGCCCCAGCATTTT.

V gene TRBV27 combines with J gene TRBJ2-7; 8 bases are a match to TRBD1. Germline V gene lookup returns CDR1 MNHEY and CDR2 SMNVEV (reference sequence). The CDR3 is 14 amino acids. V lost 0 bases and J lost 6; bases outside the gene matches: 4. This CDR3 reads CASSLSRGLGEQYF. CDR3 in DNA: TGTGCCAGCAGTTTATCCAGGGGGCTGGGCGAGCAGTACTTC.

For the CDR3, the DNA is TGTGCCAGCAGAAGCGGGATAAGTTACAATGAGCAGTTCTTC. Protein sequence: CASRSGISYNEQFF. V and J are TRBV5-6 and TRBJ2-1; TRBD2 agrees at 7 bases. J gave up 4 bases and V 5 bases, and 6 bases lay outside the gene matches. The CDR3 extends over 14 amino acids. The germline CDR1 and CDR2 sequences are SGHDT and YYEEEE.

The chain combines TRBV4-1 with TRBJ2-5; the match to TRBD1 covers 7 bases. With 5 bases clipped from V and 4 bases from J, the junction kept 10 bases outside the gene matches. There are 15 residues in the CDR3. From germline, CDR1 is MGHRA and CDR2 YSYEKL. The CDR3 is CASSGRSRGRETQYF. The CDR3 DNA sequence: TGCGCCAGCAGCGGACGTTCAAGGGGGCGAGAGACCCAGTACTTC.

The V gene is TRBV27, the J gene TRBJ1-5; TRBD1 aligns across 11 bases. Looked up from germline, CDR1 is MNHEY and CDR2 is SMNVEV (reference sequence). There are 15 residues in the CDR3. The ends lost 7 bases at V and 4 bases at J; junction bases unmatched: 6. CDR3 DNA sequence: TGTGCCAGCAATCCCGGACAGGGGGCAAATCAGCCCCAGCATTTT. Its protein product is CASNPGQGANQPQHF.

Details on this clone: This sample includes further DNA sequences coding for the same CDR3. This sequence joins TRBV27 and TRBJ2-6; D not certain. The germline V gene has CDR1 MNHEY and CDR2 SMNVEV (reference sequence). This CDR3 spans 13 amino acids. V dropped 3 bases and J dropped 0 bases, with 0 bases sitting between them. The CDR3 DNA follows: TGTGCCAGCAGTTTCTCTGGGGCCAACGTCCTGACTTTC. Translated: CASSFSGANVLTF. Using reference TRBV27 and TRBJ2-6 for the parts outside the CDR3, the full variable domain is EAQVTQNPRYLITVTGKKLTVTCSQNMNHEYMSWYRQDPGLGLRQIYYSMNVEVTDKGDVPEGYKVSRKEKRNFPLILESPSPNQTSLYFCASSFSGANVLTFGAGSRLTVL.

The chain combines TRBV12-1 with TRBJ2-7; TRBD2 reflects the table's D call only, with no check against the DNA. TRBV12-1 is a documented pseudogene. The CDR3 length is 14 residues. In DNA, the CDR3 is TGTGCCAGCAGCTTTAGCGGGAGCTCCTACGAGCAGTACTTC. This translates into CASSFSGSSYEQYF.

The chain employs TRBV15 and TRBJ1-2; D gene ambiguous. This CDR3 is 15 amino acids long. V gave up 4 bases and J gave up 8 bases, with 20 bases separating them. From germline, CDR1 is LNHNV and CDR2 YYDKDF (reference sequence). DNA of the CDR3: TGTGCCACCAGCACCACCTCGGAAAATTTGGGAGGCTACACCTTC. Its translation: CATSTTSENLGGYTF.

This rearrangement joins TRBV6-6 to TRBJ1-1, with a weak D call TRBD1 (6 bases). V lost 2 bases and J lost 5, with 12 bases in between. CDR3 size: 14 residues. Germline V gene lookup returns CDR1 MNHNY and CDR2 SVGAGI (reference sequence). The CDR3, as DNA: TGTGCCAGCAGTTACACTGGCAGGGGTACTGAAGCTTTCTTT. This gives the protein CASSYTGRGTEAFF.

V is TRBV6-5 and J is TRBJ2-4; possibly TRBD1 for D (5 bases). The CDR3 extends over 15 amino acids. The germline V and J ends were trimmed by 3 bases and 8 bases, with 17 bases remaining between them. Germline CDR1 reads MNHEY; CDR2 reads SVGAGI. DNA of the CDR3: TGTGCCAGCAGTTATTTGGGCAGGGATGGAGACATTCAGTACTTC. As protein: CASSYLGRDGDIQYF.

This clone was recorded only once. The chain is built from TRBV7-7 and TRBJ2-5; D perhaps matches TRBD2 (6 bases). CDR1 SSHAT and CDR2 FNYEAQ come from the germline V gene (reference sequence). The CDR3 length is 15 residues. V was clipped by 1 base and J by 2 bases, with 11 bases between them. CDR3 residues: CASSLDGTPQETQYF. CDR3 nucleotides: TGTGCCAGCAGCTTAGACGGGACTCCTCAAGAGACCCAGTACTTC.

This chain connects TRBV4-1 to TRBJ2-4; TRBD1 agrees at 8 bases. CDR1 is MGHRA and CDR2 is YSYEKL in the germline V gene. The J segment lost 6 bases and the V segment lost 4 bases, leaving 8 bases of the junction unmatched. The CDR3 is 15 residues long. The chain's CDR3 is CASSLDQGAVNIQYF. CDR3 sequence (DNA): TGCGCCAGCAGCCTCGACCAGGGGGCTGTAAACATTCAGTACTTC.

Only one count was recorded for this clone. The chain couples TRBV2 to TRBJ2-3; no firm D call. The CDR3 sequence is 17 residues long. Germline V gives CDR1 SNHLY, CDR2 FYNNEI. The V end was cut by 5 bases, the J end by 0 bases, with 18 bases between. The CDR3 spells CASSPRPGRSSTDTQYF. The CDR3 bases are TGTGCCAGCAGTCCTCGGCCGGGCCGTTCTAGCACAGATACGCAGTATTTT.

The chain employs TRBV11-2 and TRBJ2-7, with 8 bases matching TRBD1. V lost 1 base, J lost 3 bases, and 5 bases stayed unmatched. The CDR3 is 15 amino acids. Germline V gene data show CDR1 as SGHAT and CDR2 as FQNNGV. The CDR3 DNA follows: TGTGCCAGCAGCTTAGGTCGCAGGGGGCTCTACGAGCAGTACTTC. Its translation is CASSLGRRGLYEQYF.

Here the CDR3 reads CAISEFPDRPFGNEQFF. CDR3 nucleotide sequence: TGTGCCATCAGTGAGTTCCCCGACAGGCCTTTCGGTAATGAGCAGTTCTTC. The chain carries TRBV10-3 and TRBJ2-1; possible D gene TRBD1, 6 bases. CDR1 and CDR2 from the germline V gene are ENHRY and SYGVKD. The CDR3 has 17 residues. The V gene lost 1 base and the J gene lost 7 bases, with 20 bases spanning the gap.

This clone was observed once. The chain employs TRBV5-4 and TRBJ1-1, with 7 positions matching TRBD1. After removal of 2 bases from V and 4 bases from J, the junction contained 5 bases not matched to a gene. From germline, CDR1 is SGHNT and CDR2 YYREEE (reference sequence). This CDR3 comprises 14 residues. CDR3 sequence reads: CASSFGDRATEAFF. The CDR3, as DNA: TGTGCCAGCAGCTTCGGTGACAGGGCCACTGAAGCTTTCTTT.

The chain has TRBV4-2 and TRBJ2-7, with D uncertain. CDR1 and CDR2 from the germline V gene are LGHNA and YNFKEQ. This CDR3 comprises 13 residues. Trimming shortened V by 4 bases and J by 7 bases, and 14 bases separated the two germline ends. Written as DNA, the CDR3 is TGTGCCAGCAGCCTTAACGGGCCTCGGGAGCAGTACTTC. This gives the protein CASSLNGPREQYF.

The CDR3: CASSFRYTGELFF. The CDR3 DNA follows: TGTGCCAGCAGTTTCCGGTACACCGGGGAGCTGTTTTTT. The gene calls are TRBV28 and TRBJ2-2; D gene unclear. CDR1 and CDR2 from the germline V gene are MDHEN and SYDVKM. V dropped 3 bases and J dropped 3 bases, with 5 bases sitting between them. This CDR3 spans 13 amino acids. The full variable domain, rest sourced from reference TRBV28 and TRBJ2-2, is DVKVTQSSRYLVKRTGEKVFLECVQDMDHENMFWYRQDPGLGLRLIYFSYDVKMKEKGDIPEGYSVSREKKERFSLILESASTNQTSMYLCASSFRYTGELFFGEGSRLTVL.

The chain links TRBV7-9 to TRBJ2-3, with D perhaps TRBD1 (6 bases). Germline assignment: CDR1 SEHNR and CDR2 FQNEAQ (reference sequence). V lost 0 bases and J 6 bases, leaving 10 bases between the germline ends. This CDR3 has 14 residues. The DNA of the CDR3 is TGTGCCAGCAGCTTAGCGGACCAGGGGGATACGCAGTATTTT. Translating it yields CASSLADQGDTQYF.

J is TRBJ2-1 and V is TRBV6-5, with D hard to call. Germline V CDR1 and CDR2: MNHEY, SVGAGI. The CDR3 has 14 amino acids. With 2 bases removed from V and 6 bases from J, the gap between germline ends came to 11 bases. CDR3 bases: TGTGCCAGCAGTTACGGTGGGGATACCAATGAGCAGTTCTTC. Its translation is CASSYGGDTNEQFF.